A selection of T cell receptor beta chains follows, all from one sample in a study of identical twins. One entry per CDR3 protein results from TCRdb running MiXCR on the 5' RACE reads. In the table there are around 490,000 distinct CDR3 sequences, about 16% of which are singletons. These data were also reused for a study on yellow fever vaccine responses in identical twins.

The source material was CD4+ T cells sorted from blood. The receptors come from a young woman in good health. CDR3s include the opening cysteine and the closing phenylalanine or tryptophan. D genes are given only for firm matches. For some rows the clone size is stated as once, few or many, or as a class when expanded; others skip it.

J gene	clone size	D gene	V gene	CDR3 DNA	CDR3 protein
TRBJ1-4	.	.	TRBV27	TGTGCCAGCAGTTTATCCGGGGTCATGAATGAAAAACTGTTTTTT	CASSLSGVMNEKLFF
TRBJ2-1	.	TRBD2	TRBV4-1	TGCGCCAGCAGCCAGGCACTAGCGGAGGGGTACAATGAGCAGTTCTTC	CASSQALAEGYNEQFF
TRBJ1-2	.	.	TRBV20-1	TGCAGTGCTAGAGAGGTCCTTAACTATGGCTACACCTTC	CSAREVLNYGYTF
TRBJ2-3	few	.	TRBV5-1	TGCGCCAGCACCCCCGCGGCCGGGGCGCGCGGTACAGATACGCAGTATTTT	CASTPAAGARGTDTQYF
TRBJ2-1	.	TRBD2	TRBV25-1	TGTGCCAGCTCGGCGGGGACTAGATGGTACTATGAGCAGTTCTTC	CASSAGTRWYYEQFF
TRBJ1-2	few	.	TRBV12-3/TRBV12-4	TGTGCTACGCCGGGACAAAACTATGGCTACACCTTC	CATPGQNYGYTF
TRBJ2-7	.	TRBD2	TRBV6-5	TGTGCCAGCAGTTACACCGGGGGGGGTAGGGACGAGCAGTACTTC	CASSYTGGGRDEQYF
TRBJ1-5	few	TRBD1	TRBV12-3/TRBV12-4	TGTGCCAGCAGTTTAGGAGACAGGGGCAATCAGCCCCAGCATTTT	CASSLGDRGNQPQHF
TRBJ2-6	.	.	TRBV5-5	TGTGCCAGCAGCTTGCAGGAAAGGACGCCTGGGGCCAACGTCCTGACTTTC	CASSLQERTPGANVLTF
TRBJ1-2	few	TRBD1	TRBV6-1	TGTGCCACCACTCTCCTTGACAGGGATGACTATGGCTACACCTTC	CATTLLDRDDYGYTF
TRBJ1-6	.	TRBD1	TRBV12-3/TRBV12-4	TGTGCCAGCGGATTGACAGGGTCGCTATTTCCCCTCCACTTT	CASGLTGSLFPLHF
TRBJ2-1	.	.	TRBV10-3	TGTGCCAGCCAACTGAGCTCCTACAATGAGCAGTTCTTC	CASQLSSYNEQFF
TRBJ1-5	.	TRBD1	TRBV29-1	TGCAGCGTCACGACAGGGTCTAATCAGCCCCAGCATTTT	CSVTTGSNQPQHF
TRBJ1-2	few	TRBD1	TRBV7-9	TGTGCCAGCAGCCGCAGGGGGTTGGAAACTAACTATGGCTACACCTTC	CASSRRGLETNYGYTF
TRBJ2-7	few	TRBD2	TRBV10-2	TGCGCCAGCAGTGGGGCAGGACTAGGCTACGAGCAGTACTTC	CASSGAGLGYEQYF
TRBJ2-5	.	.	TRBV2	TGTGCCAGCAGTGAAATCAGAAAAGAGACCCAGTACTTC	CASSEIRKETQYF
TRBJ2-5	.	.	TRBV7-6	TGTGCCAGCAGCTTAGTGGCTAGGGGTGTGGAGACCCAGTACTTC	CASSLVARGVETQYF
TRBJ2-2	.	.	TRBV5-6	TGTGCCAGCAGCGGAAGCCGGTCGCTTGTTGTAGGGGATCTGTTTTTT	CASSGSRSLVVGDLFF
TRBJ2-1	.	TRBD1	TRBV5-5	TGTGCCAGCACCCCCGGACAGGGGTGGTTTGAGCAGTTCTTC	CASTPGQGWFEQFF
TRBJ2-1	few	.	TRBV6-1	TGTGCCAGCGGGTTGGGCATCGATGAGCAGTTCTTC	CASGLGIDEQFF
TRBJ2-3	few	.	TRBV10-3	TGTGCCATCCCCCGGGACTCAGGCACCGATACGCAGTATTTT	CAIPRDSGTDTQYF
TRBJ1-3	many	.	TRBV3-1	TGTGCCAGCAGCCAAGATAGAAGAATTTATGGAAACACCATATATTTT	CASSQDRRIYGNTIYF
TRBJ2-5	.	TRBD1	TRBV9	TGTGCCAGCAGCGTAGACAGGGGACGGGGAGAGACCCAGTACTTC	CASSVDRGRGETQYF
TRBJ1-5	.	TRBD1	TRBV5-6	TGTGCCAGCAGCTACCGGGACAGGGGCAATCGACATCAGCCCCAGCATTTT	CASSYRDRGNRHQPQHF
TRBJ2-1	.	.	TRBV4-1	TGCGCCAGCAGCCAAGAAATTGGGGGCGCTGGGGAGCAGTTCTTC	CASSQEIGGAGEQFF
TRBJ2-3	few	.	TRBV20-1	TGCAGTGCTGCCCGGGCCCCAGATACGCAGTATTTT	CSAARAPDTQYF
TRBJ2-2	.	TRBD2	TRBV6-2/TRBV6-3	TGTGCCAGCAGTAAACTGACTAGCGGGGCAAAGAACACCGGGGAGCTGTTTTTT	CASSKLTSGAKNTGELFF
TRBJ1-1	few	.	TRBV7-3	TGTGCCAGCGGGGGGGAGAACACTGAAGCTTTCTTT	CASGGENTEAFF
TRBJ2-7	.	TRBD2	TRBV5-1	TGCGCCAGCAGCTGGAACCCCGGAAGACTAGCGGGAGGGCTTAAGGGCGAGCAGTACTTC	CASSWNPGRLAGGLKGEQYF
TRBJ2-5	.	TRBD2	TRBV5-1	TGCGCCAGCAGCCAGACGGGACTAGCGGGAGTAGAGACCCAGTACTTC	CASSQTGLAGVETQYF
TRBJ2-4	few	TRBD1	TRBV28	TGTGCCAGCAGTTTTACAGGGGGCCCCAAAAACATTCAGTACTTC	CASSFTGGPKNIQYF
TRBJ2-3	.	TRBD1	TRBV12-3/TRBV12-4	TGTGCCAGCGGCCCGGGACAGGGGTTGGGGGGAGCAGATACGCAGTATTTT	CASGPGQGLGGADTQYF
TRBJ2-7	few	.	TRBV9	TGTGCCAGCAGCCCTCGGTGGTCTTACGAGCAGTACTTC	CASSPRWSYEQYF
TRBJ2-7	.	TRBD1	TRBV2	TGTGCCAGCAGTGAATTTGGGGGACAGGGGGTTCGCGAGCAGTACTTC	CASSEFGGQGVREQYF
TRBJ2-7	few	.	TRBV6-1	TGTGCCAGCAGCCGTGACAGGGGAGGGTACGAGCAGTACTTC	CASSRDRGGYEQYF
TRBJ2-1	few	.	TRBV10-3	TGTGCCATCAGTGAGTCCCCCAGCTGGGATGAGCAGTTCTTC	CAISESPSWDEQFF